This T cell receptor beta chain emerged from a study of OX40 agonist ivuxolimab in advanced cancers. There are 14 residues in the CDR3. V lost 5 bases and J lost 1, with 11 bases in between. Germline V lookup: CDR1 SGHAT, CDR2 FQNNGV. The data were produced by immunoSEQ multiplex PCR, yet TCRdb's version contains in-frame clones alone and is incomplete. The sample includes under 90,000 clones, about 80% of them seen just once. This sequence joins TRBV11-2 and TRBJ1-2; D gene ambiguous. The starting material was CD4+ or CD8+ T cells sorted from blood, obtained in a trial of the OX40 agonist ivuxolimab. This clonotype was obtained from an adult with an advanced solid tumor such as melanoma, head and neck, liver or kidney cancer. CDR3 sequence reads: CASSGMDFNYGYTF. The CDR3 DNA sequence: TGTGCCAGCAGCGGCATGGATTTTAACTATGGCTACACCTTC. The full variable domain, its missing parts supplied by reference TRBV11-2 and TRBJ1-2, is EAGVAQSPRYKIIEKRQSVAFWCNPISGHATLYWYQQILGQGPKLLIQFQNNGVVDDSQLPKDRFSAERLKGVDSTLKIQPAKLEDSAVYLCASSGMDFNYGYTFGSGTRLTVV.